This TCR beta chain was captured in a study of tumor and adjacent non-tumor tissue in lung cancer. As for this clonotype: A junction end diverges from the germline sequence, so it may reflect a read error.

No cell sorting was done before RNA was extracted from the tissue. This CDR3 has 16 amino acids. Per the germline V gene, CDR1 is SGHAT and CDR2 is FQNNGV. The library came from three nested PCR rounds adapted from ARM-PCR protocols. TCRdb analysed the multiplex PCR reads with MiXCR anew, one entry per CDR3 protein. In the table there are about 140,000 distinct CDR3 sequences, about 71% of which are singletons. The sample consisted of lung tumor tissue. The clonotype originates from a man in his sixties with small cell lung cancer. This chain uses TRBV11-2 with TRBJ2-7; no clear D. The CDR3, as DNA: TGCGCCAGCAGCTTAGTGTCCGTGCTAAGCTCCTACGAGCAGTACTTC. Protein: CASSLVSVLSSYEQYF.